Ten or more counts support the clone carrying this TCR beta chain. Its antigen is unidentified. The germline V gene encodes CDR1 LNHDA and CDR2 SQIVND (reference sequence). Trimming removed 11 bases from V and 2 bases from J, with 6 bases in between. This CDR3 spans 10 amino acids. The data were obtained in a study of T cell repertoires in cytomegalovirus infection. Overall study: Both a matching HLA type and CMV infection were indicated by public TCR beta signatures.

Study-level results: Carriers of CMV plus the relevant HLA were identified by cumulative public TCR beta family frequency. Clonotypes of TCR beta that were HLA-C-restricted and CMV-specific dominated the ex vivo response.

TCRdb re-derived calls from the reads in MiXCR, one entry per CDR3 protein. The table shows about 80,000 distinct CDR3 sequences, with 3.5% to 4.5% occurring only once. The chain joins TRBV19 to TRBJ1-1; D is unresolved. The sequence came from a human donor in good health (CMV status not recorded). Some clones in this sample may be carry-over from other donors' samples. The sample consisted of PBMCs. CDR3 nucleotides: TGTGCCGGAAAAAACACTGAAGCTTTCTTT. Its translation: CAGKNTEAFF. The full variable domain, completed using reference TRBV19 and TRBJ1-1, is DGGITQSPKYLFRKEGQNVTLSCEQNLNHDAMYWYRQDPGQGLRLIYYSQIVNDFQKGDIAEGYSVSREKKESFPLTVTSAQKNPTAFYLCAGKNTEAFFGQGTRLTVV.